This T cell receptor beta chain was captured in a study of blood T cell repertoires in COVID-19. V was pared by 0 bases and J by 8 bases, with 7 bases of the junction left unmatched. From germline, CDR1 is LNHNV and CDR2 YYDKDF (reference sequence). The CDR3 has 15 residues. Here immunoSEQ multiplex PCR was the method, and the copy in TCRdb shows in-frame clones only, minus some. The table lists 200,000 to 300,000 clones, about 87% of them singletons. The chain uses TRBV15 and TRBJ2-1; TRBD1 matches at 7 bases. Source material: PBMCs or T cells enriched from blood (not recorded which). The receptor was isolated from a man aged 45-65 years who had been exposed to COVID-19. The CDR3 region is CATSRDIRQGHEQFF. In DNA, the CDR3 is TGTGCCACCAGCAGAGATATACGACAGGGCCATGAGCAGTTCTTC.